This record looks at one T cell receptor (beta chain) sequence and its context. Its antigen remains unidentified. Per-base qualities were not stored, and no clone one base away is much larger. From the cysteine through the phenylalanine, the CDR3 covers 16 amino acids. Here the CDR3 DNA is all that survives: 48 bases in frame from base 1. V ends up 0 bases short and J 5 bases short, with an unmatched junction base count of 7. From the germline V gene (reference sequence), CDR1 is LNHNV and CDR2 is YYDKDF. These data come from a study of identifying expanded T cells in peripheral blood (dated by TCRdb to between 2018 and 2021). Regarding the study in general: Four technical replicates, made by sequencing separate aliquots from the same pool of genomic DNA, were compared pairwise. Here is what the overall study found, with its caveats: The authors expected biological variance in healthy repertoires might increase further over much longer intervals such as months to years. Across all healthy-donor time intervals, the beta-binomial model significantly cut both the number of clones called differentially abundant and the false-positive rate. Approximately 1.2 differentially abundant clones were flagged by the binomial model between technical replicates, whereas about 15 and 19 were flagged over about two weeks and four weeks, respectively. For all healthy donors, the variance in clone template counts between two-week samples rose significantly as total template count increased.

No immune events such as infections were documented for the healthy donors during the collection period. Time-dependent variance in a beta-binomial model of T-cell clone differential abundance was calibrated using healthy-donor blood repertoires as a training cohort. The training cohort comprised roughly 10 healthy donors, 3 female and 7 male. Donor ages ranged from roughly 29 to 64 years, with an average of about 41 years. Obtained from a commercial supplier, whole blood was collected from each healthy donor at three time points set around two weeks apart. For immunosequencing, genomic DNA was extracted from unsorted whole blood. The immunoSEQ Assay, which uses bias-controlled multiplex PCR amplification of genomic DNA, was used to profile TCRbeta CDR3 regions. The source study handled its data this way. To quantify the absolute abundance of each unique TCRbeta CDR3 region, the sequences were collapsed and filtered. Two models were used to test differential abundance: a binomial model (Fisher-equivalent) and a beta-binomial model that adds time-dependent variance fitted from healthy donors. Clones with fewer than 5 combined templates were excluded, and clones with Benjamini-Hochberg FDR below 0.01 were called differentially abundant. The form v = (b*log(k)+a)^2 was used to model beta-binomial variance as a function of total template count across the two samples. TCRdb stores this immuneACCESS table with in-frame sequences only. Part of the clones is absent; in the studies checked, under half of the shortfall reflects unresolved V genes, and no reason is known for the rest. V, J and clone size are taken as reported in that table, and D and trimming were inferred from the DNA itself. Counted in this sample were 85,000 to 120,000 clones; approximately 89% of them appeared once. The ten largest make up 12% to 15% of the sample.

The sample consisted of blood. The V and J genes are TRBV15 and TRBJ2-1; 7 central nucleotides agree with TRBD1. The sequence derives from a person aged 18-70 years in good health. The CDR3 protein sequence reads: CATSRDWAGGDNEQFF. The nucleotide sequence is TGTGCCACCAGCAGAGATTGGGCAGGGGGTGACAATGAGCAGTTCTTC.